This TCR beta chain was sequenced for a study of blood T cells in healthy people across ages. The study, taken as a whole, reports: Long-lived donors carried more naive CD4+ cells and greater diversity than aged donors. Any changes in expanded clonotypes were possibly confounded, as donor CMV status remained unknown.

A second PCR of 7 to 11 cycles used a sample-barcoded 5' primer and a J-beta primer mix. Samples each returned at least 2.5 million CDR3-containing paired-end reads. MiXCR was run by TCRdb on the 5' RACE reads, yielding one entry per CDR3 protein. The repertoire holds around 1.5 million distinct CDR3 sequences, with 34% as singletons. To note about this clonotype: Its antigen is unidentified.

Germline V CDR1 and CDR2: MNHEY, SMNVEV (reference sequence). With 2 bases removed from V and 0 bases from J, the gap between germline ends came to 17 bases. This CDR3 has 18 residues. This receptor was obtained from a woman aged 25 to 39 in good health. Source material: blood. The rearrangement uses TRBV27 and TRBJ2-1; D might be TRBD1 (5 bases). CDR3 bases: TGTGCCAGCAGTTTAAGCAGGGCCCTGCTGACCTCCTACAATGAGCAGTTCTTC. Translating gives CASSLSRALLTSYNEQFF.